The clone carrying this T cell receptor beta chain was counted many times. From germline, CDR1 is SGHRS and CDR2 YFSETQ. Deletions cut 5 bases from V and 0 bases from J, with 14 bases between. CDR3 length: 15 residues. The data belong to a study of regulatory T cells in long-lasting Graves disease. Sequencing libraries for TCR beta were prepared with iRepertoire HTBI primers and Arm-PCR of CDR3 regions. TCRdb re-called the multiplex PCR reads with MiXCR, one entry per CDR3 protein. The sample has about 440,000 distinct CDR3 sequences, about 16% seen once. Time point: newly diagnosed GD, antithyroid drugs for less than 3 months. PBMC-extracted RNA yielded the TCR library. This same sample was also taken into another study, of T cells in Graves' hyperthyroidism and ophthalmopathy. From that second work: Patients aged 18 to 65 had newly diagnosed hyperthyroidism of under 2 months' duration. The HTBI set primed first-round TCR CDR3 RT-PCR. Also found in blood were most expanded thyroid clonotypes above 0.001. The model identified upcoming ophthalmopathy a median about six months ahead of onset.

The chain joins TRBV5-1 to TRBJ1-1; tentative D call: TRBD1 (6 bases). The sample in question was peripheral blood mononuclear cells (PBMCs), obtained at new diagnosis, from a patient treated with antithyroid drugs. This TCR came from a woman under 30 with Graves disease. CDR3 in amino acids: CASSFQGLMNTEAFF. Here the CDR3 DNA reads TGCGCCAGCAGTTTTCAGGGGTTAATGAACACTGAAGCTTTCTTT.